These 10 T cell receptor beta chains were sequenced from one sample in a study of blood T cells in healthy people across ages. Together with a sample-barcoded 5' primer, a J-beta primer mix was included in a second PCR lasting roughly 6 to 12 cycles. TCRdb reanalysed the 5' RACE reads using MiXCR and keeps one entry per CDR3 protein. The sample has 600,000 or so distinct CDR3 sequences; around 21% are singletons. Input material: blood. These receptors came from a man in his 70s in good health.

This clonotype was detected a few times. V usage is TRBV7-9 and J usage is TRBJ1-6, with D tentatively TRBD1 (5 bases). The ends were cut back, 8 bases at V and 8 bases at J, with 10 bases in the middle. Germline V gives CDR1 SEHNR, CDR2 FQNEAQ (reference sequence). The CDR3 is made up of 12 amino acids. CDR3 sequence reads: CASRDADSPLHF. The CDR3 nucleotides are TGTGCCAGCCGGGACGCAGATTCACCCCTCCACTTT.

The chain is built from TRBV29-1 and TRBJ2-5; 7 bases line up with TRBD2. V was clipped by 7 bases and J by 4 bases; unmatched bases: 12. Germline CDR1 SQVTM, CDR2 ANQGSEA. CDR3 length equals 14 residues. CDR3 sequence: CSALGTTAGETQYF. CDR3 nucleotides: TGCAGCGCCCTCGGGACTACCGCTGGAGAGACCCAGTACTTC.

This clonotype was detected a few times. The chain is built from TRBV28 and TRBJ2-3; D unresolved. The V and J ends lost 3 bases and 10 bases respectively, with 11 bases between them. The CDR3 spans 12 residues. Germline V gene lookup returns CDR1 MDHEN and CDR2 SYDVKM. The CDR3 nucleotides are TGTGCCAGCAGTTTTTCCATGAGTCCGCAGTATTTT. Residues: CASSFSMSPQYF.

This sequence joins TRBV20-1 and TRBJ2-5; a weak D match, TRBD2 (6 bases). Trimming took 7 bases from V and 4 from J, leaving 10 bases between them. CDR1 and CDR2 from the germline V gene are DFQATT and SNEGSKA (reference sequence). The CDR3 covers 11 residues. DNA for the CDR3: TGCAGTGTCGGTAGCGGAGAGACCCAGTACTTC. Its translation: CSVGSGETQYF.

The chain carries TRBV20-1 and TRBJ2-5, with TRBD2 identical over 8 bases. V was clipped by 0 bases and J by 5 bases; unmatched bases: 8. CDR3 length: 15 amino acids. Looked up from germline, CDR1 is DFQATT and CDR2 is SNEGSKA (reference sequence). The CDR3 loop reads CSARDLRTSIETQYF. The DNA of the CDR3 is TGCAGTGCTAGAGATCTCAGGACTAGCATCGAGACCCAGTACTTC.

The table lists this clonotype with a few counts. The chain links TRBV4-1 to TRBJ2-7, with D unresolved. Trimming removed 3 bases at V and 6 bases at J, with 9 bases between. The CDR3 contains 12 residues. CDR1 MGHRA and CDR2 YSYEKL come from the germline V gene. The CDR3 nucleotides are TGCGCCAGCAGCCACCCCCGAGGCGAGCAGTACTTC. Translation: CASSHPRGEQYF.

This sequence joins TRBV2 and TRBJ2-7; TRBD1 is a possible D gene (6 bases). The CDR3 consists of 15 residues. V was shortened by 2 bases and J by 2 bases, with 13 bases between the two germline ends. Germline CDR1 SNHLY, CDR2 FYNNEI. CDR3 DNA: TGTGCCAGCAGTGAATTCATTACAGGGACCTACGAGCAGTACTTC. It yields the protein CASSEFITGTYEQYF.

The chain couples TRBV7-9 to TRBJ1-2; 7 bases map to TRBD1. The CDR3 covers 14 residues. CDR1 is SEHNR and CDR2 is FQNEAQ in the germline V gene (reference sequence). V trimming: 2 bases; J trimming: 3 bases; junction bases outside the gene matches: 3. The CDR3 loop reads CASSLNDRDYGYTF. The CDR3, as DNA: TGTGCCAGCAGCTTAAACGACAGGGACTATGGCTACACCTTC.

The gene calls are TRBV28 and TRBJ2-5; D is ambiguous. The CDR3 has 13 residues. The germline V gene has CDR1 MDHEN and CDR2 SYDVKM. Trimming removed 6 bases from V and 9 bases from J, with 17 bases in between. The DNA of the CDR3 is TGTGCCAGCAGCCTCACCCCCGCGAGTGCCCAGTACTTC. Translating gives CASSLTPASAQYF.

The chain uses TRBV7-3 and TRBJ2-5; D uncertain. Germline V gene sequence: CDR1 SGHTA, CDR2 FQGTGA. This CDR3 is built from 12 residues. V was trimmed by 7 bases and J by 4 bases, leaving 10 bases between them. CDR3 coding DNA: TGTGCCAGCACGGACGCTCGAGAGACCCAGTACTTC. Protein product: CASTDARETQYF.